The 9 T cell receptor beta chains below all came from one sample that was sequenced in a study of CD8 T cells in ankylosing spondylitis. TCRdb re-called the 5' RACE reads through MiXCR, storing one row per CDR3 protein. The table includes 230,000 or so distinct CDR3 sequences, roughly 18% detected once. Specimen: blood, either unsorted or a sorted T cell fraction (not recorded which). Every receptor here comes from a male donor with ankylosing spondylitis or in good health (not recorded which).

A few counts support this clonotype. The V gene is TRBV27, the J gene TRBJ2-1, with a possible D match to TRBD2 (6 bases). The CDR3 has 14 amino acids. CDR1 and CDR2 (germline): MNHEY, SMNVEV (reference sequence). With 3 bases removed from V and 5 bases from J, the gap between germline ends came to 11 bases. CDR3 protein: CASSFFSGHNEQFF. CDR3 DNA sequence: TGTGCCAGCAGTTTCTTTAGCGGCCACAATGAGCAGTTCTTC.

This clonotype was seen more than once but under ten times. The chain recombines TRBV4-1 with TRBJ1-1, with TRBD1 matching over 8 bases. V lost 1 base, J lost 1 base, and 2 bases stayed unmatched. The germline CDR1 and CDR2 sequences are MGHRA and YSYEKL. The CDR3 consists of 15 residues. DNA of the CDR3: TGCGCCAGCAGCCAAGGGACAGGGAAGAACACTGAAGCTTTCTTT. This sequence encodes CASSQGTGKNTEAFF.

The DNA of the CDR3 is TGTGCCATCAGCCCCGGGACAGGGCTGGGTGAGCAGTTCTTC. Translation: CAISPGTGLGEQFF. The chain is built from TRBV28 and TRBJ2-1, with TRBD1 matching over 9 bases. Germline-derived CDR1 and CDR2 are MDHEN and SYDVKM. Trimming removed 10 bases from V and 9 bases from J; junction bases left unmatched: 13. There are 14 residues in the CDR3. Looking up the rest from reference TRBV28 and TRBJ2-1 gives the full variable domain: DVKVTQSSRYLVKRTGEKVFLECVQDMDHENMFWYRQDPGLGLRLIYFSYDVKMKEKGDIPEGYSVSREKKERFSLILESASTNQTSMYLCAISPGTGLGEQFFGPGTRLTVL.

This clonotype was found a few times. The chain links TRBV5-1 to TRBJ2-7, with TRBD1 matching over 7 bases. V trimming: 5 bases; J trimming: 3 bases; junction bases outside the gene matches: 8. Looked up from germline, CDR1 is SGHRS and CDR2 is YFSETQ. The CDR3 runs 14 residues. CDR3 coding DNA: TGCGCCAGCAGAGGGGCAGGGGGTCTCTACGAGCAGTACTTC. Translated: CASRGAGGLYEQYF.

This clonotype has a handful of counts. The CDR3 DNA sequence: TGTGCCAGCAGCTTTACAGGGGAAATAACCGGGGAGCTGTTTTTT. The encoded protein is CASSFTGEITGELFF. The chain has TRBV7-9 and TRBJ2-2, with 7 nucleotides matching TRBD1. Germline CDR1 reads SEHNR; CDR2 reads FQNEAQ (reference sequence). The CDR3 sequence is 15 residues long. J lost 5 bases, V lost 3 bases, and 6 bases had no gene match.

This clonotype was detected a few times. The rearrangement links TRBV5-1 to TRBJ2-3; D tentatively fits TRBD1 or TRBD2 (5 bases each). The CDR3 consists of 16 residues. Per germline, CDR1 SGHRS and CDR2 YFSETQ. The V and J ends lost 3 bases and 2 bases respectively, with 16 bases between them. Here the CDR3 DNA reads TGCGCCAGCAGCTGGGGGATTGGGGGAGACACAGATACGCAGTATTTT. As protein: CASSWGIGGDTDTQYF.

This clonotype has more than one count but fewer than ten. The rearrangement links TRBV29-1 to TRBJ2-2; no firm D call. The CDR3 runs 12 residues. CDR1 SQVTM and CDR2 ANQGSEA come from the germline V gene. V lost 5 bases to trimming and J lost 5 bases, with 9 bases between them. CDR3 sequence: CSVNGYTGELFF. The CDR3 bases are TGCAGCGTTAACGGGTATACCGGGGAGCTGTTTTTT.

In DNA form, the CDR3 reads TGCAGTGCTCCCGGGACAGACCCCCAAGAGACCCAGTACTTC. Protein sequence: CSAPGTDPQETQYF. The chain uses TRBV20-1 and TRBJ2-5; 7 bases map to TRBD1. Trimming cost V 5 bases and J 1 base; bases outside gene matches: 7. This CDR3 is 14 amino acids long. The germline V gene encodes CDR1 DFQATT and CDR2 SNEGSKA (reference sequence).

The chain carries TRBV28 and TRBJ2-7; TRBD2 is a possible D gene (7 bases). The CDR3 extends over 13 amino acids. The germline CDR1 and CDR2 sequences are MDHEN and SYDVKM. V lost 6 bases and J lost 4, with 13 bases in between. The CDR3 bases are TGTGCCAGCAGGGGGGGGGCCCTTTACGAGCAGTACTTC. As protein: CASRGGALYEQYF.